These T cell receptor beta chains were read from a single sample in a study of CD8+ T cells in alopecia areata. Clones were sequenced by immunoSEQ multiplex PCR, and TCRdb holds only the in-frame ones, with some missing. The sample lists about 220,000 clones, more than 45% occurring once. The sequenced sample was CD4+ T cells sorted from blood, obtained at week 4, from a patient treated with tofacitinib. These receptors were obtained from a human donor with alopecia areata. Each CDR3 is given with its conserved first and last residue. The D gene is left open where the match is weak. Size values are once, few and many counts, or a class for expanded clones, and some rows have none.

cdr3_nt,cdr3_aa,v_call,d_call,j_call,clone_size
TGTGCCTGGAGTGAAAGACAGGGTGTTGGGCGAGCTTTCTTT,CAWSERQGVGRAFF,TRBV30,TRBD1,TRBJ1-1,.
TGTGCCACCAGCAGAGACTATGGGGGTAGCAATCAGCCCCAGCATTTT,CATSRDYGGSNQPQHF,TRBV15,.,TRBJ1-5,.
TGCAGCGTCGCCCTCTATACAGGGGGCTTCACCAATGAGCAGTTCTTC,CSVALYTGGFTNEQFF,TRBV29-1,TRBD1,TRBJ2-1,.
TGTGCCAGCAGCATTCGAGAGACCCAGTACTTC,CASSIRETQYF,TRBV11-2,.,TRBJ2-5,.
TGTGCCAGCAGCGTTCTAGGGGGCGCAGATACGCAGTATTTT,CASSVLGGADTQYF,TRBV9,TRBD1,TRBJ2-3,.
TGCGCCAGCAGCCCAGGCGGAGTCTCTGGGGCCAACGTCCTGACTTTC,CASSPGGVSGANVLTF,TRBV4-3,.,TRBJ2-6,.
TGTGCCTGGAGTGCTACAAGAACAGGGAGGACTGAAGCTTTCTTT,CAWSATRTGRTEAFF,TRBV30,.,TRBJ1-1,.
TGCGCCAGCAGCTCTTCCCCTAGCGGGGTAAACACCGGGGAGCTGTTTTTT,CASSSSPSGVNTGELFF,TRBV5-1,TRBD2,TRBJ2-2,.
TGTGCCAGCAGCGTATCCGGGCAGCCCCAAGAGACCCAGTACTTC,CASSVSGQPQETQYF,TRBV9,.,TRBJ2-5,.
TGTGCCAGCAGCTGGGGACAGGGGTACAACTATGGCTACACCTTC,CASSWGQGYNYGYTF,TRBV5-6,TRBD1,TRBJ1-2,few
TGTGCCAGCAGCTTAGGGACGACCACCGAAGCTTTCTTT,CASSLGTTTEAFF,TRBV7-3,.,TRBJ1-1,.
TGTGCCTGGAGTCGGGTGGATGAAAAACTGTTTTTT,CAWSRVDEKLFF,TRBV30,.,TRBJ1-4,.
TGTGCCAGCAGCTTCCGGGACACATACAATGAGCAGTTCTTC,CASSFRDTYNEQFF,TRBV7-2,.,TRBJ2-1,.
TGCAGCGTAGACAGTGAAGCTTTCTTT,CSVDSEAFF,TRBV29-1,.,TRBJ1-1,few
TGTGCCAGCAGTGCCACACCCGGGGCTAACTATGGCTACACCTTC,CASSATPGANYGYTF,TRBV6-1,.,TRBJ1-2,many
TGTGCCAGCAGCGCAGGACAGGGCGGCCAAGAGACCCAGTACTTC,CASSAGQGGQETQYF,TRBV7-2,TRBD1,TRBJ2-5,.
TGCGCCAGCAGCCAAGATTATCCCAGAAACTATGGCTACACCTTC,CASSQDYPRNYGYTF,TRBV4-3,.,TRBJ1-2,.
TGTGCCTGGAGTGTGGGGGATAGCAATCAGCCCCAGCATTTT,CAWSVGDSNQPQHF,TRBV30,.,TRBJ1-5,.
TGCAGCGTTGAGAACAGGCTGAACACTGAAGCTTTCTTT,CSVENRLNTEAFF,TRBV29-1,.,TRBJ1-1,.
TGTGCCATCAGTGAGCCGAGGAATGAGCAGTTCTTC,CAISEPRNEQFF,TRBV10-3,.,TRBJ2-1,.
TGTGCCACCAGCCTGGGACAGGTGACCTACGAGCAGTACTTC,CATSLGQVTYEQYF,TRBV15,TRBD1,TRBJ2-7,.
TGTGCCAGCAGGGGGACAGGGGGAAATCAGCCCCAGCATTTT,CASRGTGGNQPQHF,TRBV2,TRBD1,TRBJ1-5,.
TGTGCCTGGAGAGGGGACCAGGGGGGAGCCATCTACGAGCAGTACTTC,CAWRGDQGGAIYEQYF,TRBV30,.,TRBJ2-7,.
TGCAGCGTTGGGGCCAGCTCCTACGAGCAGTACTTC,CSVGASSYEQYF,TRBV29-1,.,TRBJ2-7,.
TGTGCCTGGAGTGGAGGACAGGGGGCGGGCTATGGCTACACCTTC,CAWSGGQGAGYGYTF,TRBV30,TRBD1,TRBJ1-2,.
TGCAGCGTGAACCGCATTTCTGAAGCTTTCTTT,CSVNRISEAFF,TRBV29-1,.,TRBJ1-1,.
TGTGCCTGGAATCAACTCACTACTGGGACACCGTATGGCTACACCTTC,CAWNQLTTGTPYGYTF,TRBV30,.,TRBJ1-2,.
TGCAGCGGCCTGGGACAGGCTCCTAACTATGGCTACACCTTC,CSGLGQAPNYGYTF,TRBV29-1,TRBD1,TRBJ1-2,.
TGTGCCAGCTCACCACAAGAGAGATTCCAAGAGACCCAGTACTTC,CASSPQERFQETQYF,TRBV18,.,TRBJ2-5,.
TGCGCCAGCAGTGAGTTAAGAGGGGATGAGACCCAGTACTTC,CASSELRGDETQYF,TRBV10-2,.,TRBJ2-5,few
TGTGCCAGCAGCCAGATTAAGCGGGGCCTCTACGAGCAGTACTTC,CASSQIKRGLYEQYF,TRBV7-6,TRBD2,TRBJ2-7,few
TGTGCCAGCAGCAGAGACAGGGTTTCCTTC,CASSRDRVSF,TRBV9,TRBD1,TRBJ1-2,.